Below, 16 T cell receptor beta chains from the same sample are listed, as sequenced in a study of immune evolution from preneoplasia to lung adenocarcinoma. Measured with immunoSEQ multiplex PCR; TCRdb has only the in-frame clones, and not every one. The table shows 2,500 to 3,000 clones, with 80% to 90% occurring only once. The sample was FFPE invasive lung adenocarcinoma tissue. All receptors derive from an older person with invasive lung adenocarcinoma.

V gene TRBV11-3 combines with J gene TRBJ2-7; D possibly uses TRBD1 or TRBD2 (5 bases each). V dropped 6 bases and J dropped 4 bases, with 16 bases sitting between them. Germline CDR1 reads SGHNT; CDR2 reads YENEEA. The CDR3 loop spans 14 amino acids. CDR3 bases: TGTGCCAGCAGGGTCCCGGGGCTAAAGTACGAGCAGTACTTC. This translates into CASRVPGLKYEQYF.

The chain uses TRBV5-1 and TRBJ2-7, with 8 bases fitting TRBD2. This CDR3 is 16 amino acids long. Germline assignment: CDR1 SGHRS and CDR2 YFSETQ. Trimming took 1 base from V and 0 from J; bases not matched to a gene: 6. CDR3 bases: TGCGCCAGCAGCTTGCCCCTAGCGGGTAGCTCCTACGAGCAGTACTTC. This gives the protein CASSLPLAGSSYEQYF. The entire variable domain, with the rest obtained from reference TRBV5-1 and TRBJ2-7, is as follows: KAGVTQTPRYLIKTRGQQVTLSCSPISGHRSVSWYQQTPGQGLQFLFEYFSETQRNKGNFPGRFSGRQFSNSRSEMNVSTLELGDSALYLCASSLPLAGSSYEQYFGPGTRLTVT.

The gene calls are TRBV14 and TRBJ1-4; possibly TRBD1 for D (5 bases). Germline CDR1 and CDR2: SGHDN and FVKESK. The germline V and J ends were trimmed by 4 bases and 2 bases, with 14 bases remaining between them. CDR3 length equals 16 residues. The CDR3: CASSPRGMGTNEKLFF. Written as DNA, the CDR3 is TGTGCCAGCAGCCCTAGGGGCATGGGCACTAATGAAAAACTGTTTTTT.

This clone has a handful of counts. The V and J genes are TRBV7-9 and TRBJ2-7; D gene ambiguous. The germline CDR1 and CDR2 sequences are SEHNR and FQNEAQ (reference sequence). This CDR3 region has 13 residues. Deletions cut 2 bases from V and 1 base from J, with 6 bases between. CDR3 nucleotides: TGTGCCAGCAGCTTAACTGATTCCTACGAGCAGTACTTC. Translating gives CASSLTDSYEQYF.

With regard to this clone: Different DNA sequences within this sample yield the same CDR3. The DNA of the CDR3 is TGTGCCAGCAGCCAAGGGGGCTACGAGCAGTACTTC. This translates into CASSQGGYEQYF. V and J are TRBV14 and TRBJ2-7; D unresolved. From germline, CDR1 is SGHDN and CDR2 FVKESK. V lost 1 base to trimming and J lost 3 bases, with 4 bases between them. The length of the CDR3 is 12 residues. The full variable domain, rest sourced from reference TRBV14 and TRBJ2-7, is EAGVTQFPSHSVIEKGQTVTLRCDPISGHDNLYWYRRVMGKEIKFLLHFVKESKQDESGMPNNRFLAERTGGTYSTLKVQPAELEDSGVYFCASSQGGYEQYFGPGTRLTVT.

This clone was detected only once. The J gene is TRBJ2-7, the V gene TRBV18, with 8 bases fitting TRBD1. The CDR3 is made up of 15 amino acids. The V and J ends lost 6 bases and 2 bases, in that order; junction bases with no gene match: 9. Germline assignment: CDR1 KGHSH and CDR2 LQKENI. CDR3 bases: TGTGCCAGCTCGAACGGACAGGGCAGGACCTACGAGCAGTACTTC. Its translation: CASSNGQGRTYEQYF.

The chain joins TRBV19 to TRBJ2-5, with 7 bases aligning to TRBD2. CDR3 size: 14 residues. Losses at the gene ends were 6 bases for V and 5 bases for J; bases not matched to a gene: 9. Germline V gene sequence: CDR1 LNHDA, CDR2 SQIVND (reference sequence). The CDR3 nucleotides are TGTGCCAGTAGCTTTAGCGGAGCGGGGGAGACCCAGTACTTC. This codes for CASSFSGAGETQYF.

This clone was seen a few times. This chain links TRBV19 with TRBJ2-7; a possible D gene is TRBD1 (6 bases). From germline, CDR1 is LNHDA and CDR2 SQIVND (reference sequence). This CDR3 contains 15 residues. V was shortened by 5 bases and J by 0 bases, with 14 bases between the two germline ends. The CDR3 DNA follows: TGTGCCAGTAGTGTAACATGGACAGCCTCCTACGAGCAGTACTTC. Translated: CASSVTWTASYEQYF.

This chain connects TRBV12-5 to TRBJ1-1, with D possibly being TRBD1 (6 bases). Germline V lookup: CDR1 LGHNT, CDR2 FRNRAP. V lost 1 base, J lost 8 bases, and 17 bases lay in between. This CDR3 has 15 residues. CDR3 amino acids: CASGLALSGAPEAFF. The CDR3 DNA follows: TGTGCTAGTGGTTTGGCCCTCTCAGGGGCCCCCGAAGCTTTCTTT.

As for this clone: The sample contains more than one DNA sequence encoding this CDR3. This rearrangement joins TRBV7-9 to TRBJ2-4; 11 nucleotides line up with TRBD1. CDR1 is SEHNR, CDR2 FQNEAQ, per germline (reference sequence). The ends lost 5 bases at V and 6 bases at J; junction bases unmatched: 3. This CDR3 has 14 residues. The CDR3 protein is CASSPGQGANIQYF. CDR3 DNA sequence: TGTGCCAGCAGCCCTGGACAGGGGGCAAACATTCAGTACTTC.

The rearrangement joins TRBV30 to TRBJ2-1; 7 nucleotides line up with TRBD2. Looked up from germline, CDR1 is GTSNPN and CDR2 is SVGIG (reference sequence). V was clipped by 0 bases and J by 2 bases; unmatched bases: 1. The CDR3 totals 14 residues. In DNA form, the CDR3 reads TGTGCCTGGAGTGTCGGGAGGACCTACAATGAGCAGTTCTTC. Protein: CAWSVGRTYNEQFF.

The rearrangement links TRBV5-4 to TRBJ1-4, with D possibly being TRBD1 (5 bases). CDR1 and CDR2 from the germline V gene are SGHNT and YYREEE (reference sequence). The CDR3 has 16 residues. Deletions cut 4 bases from V and 7 bases from J, with 20 bases between. CDR3 loop: CASSKGTDLAVEKLFF. The DNA for the CDR3 is TGTGCCAGCAGCAAGGGGACGGACCTTGCGGTTGAAAAACTGTTTTTT.

This clone was found once. This chain's CDR3 is CASSSGQAQETQYF. Here the CDR3 DNA reads TGTGCCAGCAGCTCTGGACAGGCACAAGAGACCCAGTACTTC. The chain is built from TRBV7-9 and TRBJ2-5, with 7 bases identical to TRBD1. The CDR3 has 14 amino acids. The germline gives CDR1 SEHNR, CDR2 FQNEAQ (reference sequence). With 4 bases clipped from V and 2 bases from J, the junction kept 4 bases outside the gene matches.

This clone showed up just a few times. The chain couples TRBV27 to TRBJ2-7; D is perhaps TRBD2 (6 bases). This CDR3 region has 13 residues. Trimming cost V 3 bases and J 3 bases, with 9 bases left between them. The germline gives CDR1 MNHEY, CDR2 SMNVEV (reference sequence). CDR3 sequence reads: CASSFGTGYEQYF. In nucleotides, the CDR3 is TGTGCCAGCAGTTTCGGGACTGGCTACGAGCAGTACTTC.

The CDR3 reads CASSPPGGVSGNQPQHF. The CDR3 DNA follows: TGTGCCAGCAGCCCCCCCGGGGGCGTTTCAGGCAATCAGCCCCAGCATTTT. The V and J genes are TRBV21-1 and TRBJ1-5. TRBV21-1 is annotated as a pseudogene. CDR3 length equals 17 residues.

The rearrangement uses TRBV19 and TRBJ1-5; D remains ambiguous. The germline V gene has CDR1 LNHDA and CDR2 SQIVND (reference sequence). This CDR3 has 16 residues. Trimming cost V 3 bases and J 5 bases, with 17 bases left between them. The CDR3 loop is CASSIAAALRDQPQHF. The CDR3 bases are TGTGCCAGTAGTATTGCTGCGGCCCTCCGGGATCAGCCCCAGCATTTT.